These 24 T cell receptor beta chains originate from one sample sequenced in a study of Tregs in tolerant kidney transplant recipients. Method: immunoSEQ multiplex PCR; TCRdb's copy keeps in-frame clones and lacks some. The sample shows tens of thousands of clones, roughly 93% of them seen only once. Mixed chimerism was transient after nonmyeloablative marrow transplants from related graft donors. This sample comprised CD4+ T cells from blood (PBMCs), obtained 12 months after the transplant. The receptors were gathered from a human patient who received a combined kidney and bone marrow transplant. Some T cells may be supplied by the graft donor.

V usage is TRBV28 and J usage is TRBJ2-4; D may be TRBD2 (7 bases). CDR1 and CDR2 from the germline V gene are MDHEN and SYDVKM. The CDR3 length is 17 residues. V lost 2 bases and J 2 bases, leaving 16 bases between the germline ends. CDR3 protein: CASSLQFGGPSKNIQYF. CDR3 nucleotide sequence: TGTGCCAGCAGTTTACAGTTCGGGGGGCCTTCCAAAAACATTCAGTACTTC.

V and J are TRBV7-9 and TRBJ1-2; 8 bases agree with TRBD1. Trimming removed 5 bases from V and 2 bases from J; junction bases left unmatched: 4. The CDR3 has 14 residues. Germline-derived CDR1 and CDR2 are SEHNR and FQNEAQ (reference sequence). The CDR3 DNA is TGTGCCAGCAGCCCCTGGACAGGGAACTATGGCTACACCTTC. Its protein product is CASSPWTGNYGYTF.

The CDR3 region has the DNA TGTGCCAGCAGCTTAGAAGCATACCTAAACAATGAGCAGTTCTTC. It codes for CASSLEAYLNNEQFF. This sequence joins TRBV7-2 and TRBJ2-1; D gene ambiguous. Trimming shortened V by 1 base and J by 5 bases, and 12 bases separated the two germline ends. The germline V gene encodes CDR1 SGHTA and CDR2 FQGNSA. The CDR3 runs 15 residues.

As DNA, the CDR3 is TGTGCCAGCAGCCCCCTCGTGGCGGGGGACTCCTACGAGCAGTACTTC. It specifies CASSPLVAGDSYEQYF. The chain combines TRBV4-2 with TRBJ2-7; 7 bases align to TRBD2. Germline V gene lookup returns CDR1 LGHNA and CDR2 YNFKEQ. The CDR3 covers 16 residues. V gave up 4 bases and J gave up 0 bases; unmatched junction bases: 9.

The chain joins TRBV7-2 to TRBJ2-1, with TRBD2 matching over 10 bases. The J segment lost 5 bases and the V segment lost 1 base, leaving 2 bases of the junction unmatched. From germline, CDR1 is SGHTA and CDR2 FQGNSA. The CDR3 has 15 residues. In DNA, the CDR3 is TGTGCCAGCAGCTTAGTAGCGGGAGGAAACAATGAGCAGTTCTTC. As protein: CASSLVAGGNNEQFF.

The V and J genes are TRBV14 and TRBJ2-5; possible D gene TRBD1, 6 bases. From germline, CDR1 is SGHDN and CDR2 FVKESK. This CDR3 has 15 amino acids. V was trimmed by 1 base and J by 7 bases, leaving 16 bases between them. The CDR3 region is CASSQGTVPRGTQYF. The CDR3 nucleotides read TGTGCCAGCAGCCAAGGGACAGTTCCCCGGGGGACCCAGTACTTC. Together with reference TRBV14 and TRBJ2-5, the CDR3 gives the full variable domain: EAGVTQFPSHSVIEKGQTVTLRCDPISGHDNLYWYRRVMGKEIKFLLHFVKESKQDESGMPNNRFLAERTGGTYSTLKVQPAELEDSGVYFCASSQGTVPRGTQYFGPGTRLLVL.

The rearrangement uses TRBV19 and TRBJ1-2, with 7 bases aligning to TRBD1. The germline CDR1 and CDR2 sequences are LNHDA and SQIVND (reference sequence). CDR3 length equals 13 residues. With 5 bases clipped from V and 8 bases from J, the junction kept 8 bases outside the gene matches. CDR3 residues: CASSLDRARGYTF. The CDR3 region has the DNA TGTGCCAGTAGTCTCGACAGGGCAAGAGGCTACACCTTC.

Concerning this clone: This CDR3 is also generated by other DNA sequences in the sample. The chain is built from TRBV7-2 and TRBJ1-6, with unresolved D. The V gene's germline CDR1 is SGHTA and CDR2 FQGNSA. V dropped 4 bases and J dropped 3 bases, with 10 bases sitting between them. The CDR3 runs 15 residues. This chain's CDR3 is CASSSRERYNSPLHF. In DNA, the CDR3 is TGTGCCAGCAGCTCCCGGGAACGCTATAATTCACCCCTCCACTTT.

V and J are TRBV7-2 and TRBJ2-1, with D tentatively TRBD2 (7 bases). This CDR3 contains 17 residues. The V gene lost 1 base and the J gene lost 7 bases, with 20 bases spanning the gap. Germline values: CDR1 SGHTA, CDR2 FQGNSA. This chain's CDR3 is CASSLVNLRGGMNEQFF. CDR3 sequence (DNA): TGTGCCAGCAGCTTAGTTAATTTGAGGGGGGGCATGAATGAGCAGTTCTTC.

This rearrangement joins TRBV28 to TRBJ1-5; TRBD1 matches 10 bases. The CDR3 runs to 14 residues. V dropped 3 bases and J dropped 5; count of bases not matched to a gene: 1. The germline CDR1 and CDR2 sequences are MDHEN and SYDVKM. This CDR3 is CASSFGTGDQPQHF. For the CDR3, the DNA is TGTGCCAGCAGTTTTGGGACAGGGGATCAGCCCCAGCATTTT. The entire variable domain, with the rest obtained from reference TRBV28 and TRBJ1-5, is as follows: DVKVTQSSRYLVKRTGEKVFLECVQDMDHENMFWYRQDPGLGLRLIYFSYDVKMKEKGDIPEGYSVSREKKERFSLILESASTNQTSMYLCASSFGTGDQPQHFGDGTRLSIL.

The chain joins TRBV4-1 to TRBJ2-3, with 12 bases identical to TRBD2. The V segment lost 2 bases and the J segment 0 bases; nucleotides outside the gene matches: 12. CDR3 length: 20 residues. Germline CDR1 MGHRA, CDR2 YSYEKL. In DNA form, the CDR3 reads TGCGCCAGCAGCCAATCTTCGACTAGCGGGAGCTCCCAGAGCACAGATACGCAGTATTTT. Translation gives CASSQSSTSGSSQSTDTQYF.

About this clone itself: Different DNA sequences within this sample yield the same CDR3. V usage is TRBV5-7 and J usage is TRBJ1-6; TRBD1 matches at 7 bases. TRBV5-7 is sorted into the ORF group, with uncertain function. The CDR3 has 18 residues. Unmatched junction bases numbered 14, after V lost 3 bases and J lost 5 bases. CDR3 coding DNA: TGTGCCAGCAGCTACAAAAAGACAGGGAGGAAGGATAATTCACCCCTCCACTTT. Protein: CASSYKKTGRKDNSPLHF.

The chain has TRBV7-3 and TRBJ2-6, with a weak D call TRBD1 (5 bases). V shed 5 bases and J shed 0 bases, with 20 bases lying between them. Germline loops: CDR1 SGHTA, CDR2 FQGTGA. CDR3 length equals 19 residues. CDR3 in DNA: TGTGCCAGCAGCCCCACGCCCGGACACCCCTTCTCTGGGGCCAACGTCCTGACTTTC. Encoded protein: CASSPTPGHPFSGANVLTF.

The CDR3 DNA reads as TGTGCCAGCAGCTTTCGGACAGGGGTCTCAGATACGCAGTATTTT. As protein: CASSFRTGVSDTQYF. V is TRBV11-3 and J is TRBJ2-3; 9 nucleotides line up with TRBD1. Germline V gene lookup returns CDR1 SGHNT and CDR2 YENEEA. The CDR3 extends over 15 amino acids. J gave up 4 bases and V 3 bases, and 5 bases lay outside the gene matches. The full variable domain, with the rest looked up from reference TRBV11-3 and TRBJ2-3, is EAGVVQSPRYKIIEKKQPVAFWCNPISGHNTLYWYLQNLGQGPELLIRYENEEAVDDSQLPKDRFSAERLKGVDSTLKIQPAELGDSAVYLCASSFRTGVSDTQYFGPGTRLTVL.

The V gene is TRBV4-1, the J gene TRBJ2-7; D might be TRBD1 (6 bases). Germline V gives CDR1 MGHRA, CDR2 YSYEKL. Trimming pared 2 bases from V and 0 bases from J, leaving 8 bases between. The length of the CDR3 is 14 residues. CDR3: CASSQQGRSYEQYF. The CDR3 nucleotides read TGCGCCAGCAGCCAACAGGGGCGCTCCTACGAGCAGTACTTC.

The V and J genes are TRBV15 and TRBJ2-3; TRBD2 agrees at 14 bases. J was trimmed by 6 bases and V by 5 bases; bases with no gene match: 10. Germline V gene sequence: CDR1 LNHNV, CDR2 YYDKDF (reference sequence). This CDR3 region has 17 residues. In nucleotides, the CDR3 is TGTGCCACCAGCTCGCGACTAGCGGGGGGGCTCGTGGATACGCAGTATTTT. This translates into CATSSRLAGGLVDTQYF.

The V and J genes are TRBV7-2 and TRBJ1-2, with D tentatively TRBD1 (6 bases). V was clipped by 5 bases and J by 0 bases, with 10 bases between them. This CDR3 is built from 14 residues. From germline, CDR1 is SGHTA and CDR2 FQGNSA. CDR3 amino acids: CASSPDRPNYGYTF. CDR3 coding DNA: TGTGCCAGCAGCCCTGACAGGCCTAACTATGGCTACACCTTC.

This rearrangement joins TRBV9 to TRBJ2-3; possibly TRBD1 for D (5 bases). V was shortened by 0 bases and J by 8 bases, with 16 bases between the two germline ends. This CDR3 is built from 15 residues. Germline V lookup: CDR1 SGDLS, CDR2 YYNGEE. CDR3 loop: CASSVGVGSQGTQYF. For the CDR3, the DNA is TGTGCCAGCAGCGTAGGAGTCGGTAGCCAGGGTACGCAGTATTTT.

V usage is TRBV18 and J usage is TRBJ1-2; tentatively, D is TRBD1 (5 bases). Trimming cost V 4 bases and J 3 bases, with 15 bases left between them. Germline CDR1 is KGHSH and CDR2 is LQKENI. This CDR3 is 15 amino acids long. The chain's CDR3 is CASSLQGSLDYGYTF. The DNA for the CDR3 is TGTGCCAGCTCACTCCAGGGAAGCCTCGACTATGGCTACACCTTC.

The CDR3 DNA follows: TGTGCCAACCCCGGTCCGTACAATGAGCAGTTCTTC. This encodes CANPGPYNEQFF. This chain links TRBV7-8 with TRBJ2-1; D not certain. The CDR3 length is 12 residues. The germline V gene encodes CDR1 SGHVS and CDR2 FQNEAQ. Between the trimmed V and J ends, which lost 10 bases and 4 bases, there was a span of 11 bases.

This clone has more than one count but fewer than ten. J is TRBJ1-1 and V is TRBV27; 7 positions match TRBD1. The CDR3 length is 14 residues. Germline CDR1 MNHEY, CDR2 SMNVEV (reference sequence). The V segment lost 3 bases and the J segment 4 bases; nucleotides outside the gene matches: 5. Here the CDR3 DNA reads TGTGCCAGCAGTTTTAACCCAGGGGGCACTGAAGCTTTCTTT. It translates to CASSFNPGGTEAFF.

The chain carries TRBV7-2 and TRBJ2-2, with D perhaps TRBD1 (5 bases). The CDR3 consists of 14 residues. The V gene's germline CDR1 is SGHTA and CDR2 FQGNSA. V shed 5 bases and J shed 5 bases, with 12 bases lying between them. CDR3 coding DNA: TGTGCCAGCAGCCGCCCGCAGGGTACCGGGGAGCTGTTTTTT. The encoded protein is CASSRPQGTGELFF.

As for this clone: Germline is not matched at one junction end, which may reflect a read error. Other DNA sequences in the same sample also yield this CDR3. This chain connects TRBV11-2 to TRBJ1-6, with D hard to call. Per germline, CDR1 SGHAT and CDR2 FQNNGV. The CDR3 has 18 residues. This chain's CDR3 is CASSLGLGPSSYNSPLHF. CDR3 DNA sequence: TGTGCCAGCAGCTTAGGTCTAGGTCCGAGCTCCTATAATTCCCCCCTCCACTTT. Looking up the rest from reference TRBV11-2 and TRBJ1-6 gives the full variable domain: EAGVAQSPRYKIIEKRQSVAFWCNPISGHATLYWYQQILGQGPKLLIQFQNNGVVDDSQLPKDRFSAERLKGVDSTLKIQPAKLEDSAVYLCASSLGLGPSSYNSPLHFGNGTRLTVT.

The chain couples TRBV18 to TRBJ2-5, with 9 bases identical to TRBD1. The V gene's germline CDR1 is KGHSH and CDR2 LQKENI. Trimming cost V 4 bases and J 5 bases; bases outside gene matches: 17. CDR3 size: 18 residues. CDR3 sequence: CASSRAFTGGLPGETQYF. CDR3 nucleotide sequence: TGTGCCAGCTCACGAGCGTTCACAGGGGGCCTTCCGGGGGAGACCCAGTACTTC.